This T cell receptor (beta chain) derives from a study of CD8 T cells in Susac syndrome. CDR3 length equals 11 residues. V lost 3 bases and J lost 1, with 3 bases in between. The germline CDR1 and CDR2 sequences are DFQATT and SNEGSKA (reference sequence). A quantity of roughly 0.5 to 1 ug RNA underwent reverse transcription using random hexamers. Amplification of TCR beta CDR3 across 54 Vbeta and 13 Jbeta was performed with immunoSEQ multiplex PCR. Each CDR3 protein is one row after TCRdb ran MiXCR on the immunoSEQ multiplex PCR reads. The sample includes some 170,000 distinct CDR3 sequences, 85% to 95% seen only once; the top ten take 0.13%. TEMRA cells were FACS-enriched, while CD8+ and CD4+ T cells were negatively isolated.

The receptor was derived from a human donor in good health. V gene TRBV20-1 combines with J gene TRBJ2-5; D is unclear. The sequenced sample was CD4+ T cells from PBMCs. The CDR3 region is CSARVQETQYF. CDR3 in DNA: TGCAGTGCTAGGGTCCAAGAGACCCAGTACTTC.